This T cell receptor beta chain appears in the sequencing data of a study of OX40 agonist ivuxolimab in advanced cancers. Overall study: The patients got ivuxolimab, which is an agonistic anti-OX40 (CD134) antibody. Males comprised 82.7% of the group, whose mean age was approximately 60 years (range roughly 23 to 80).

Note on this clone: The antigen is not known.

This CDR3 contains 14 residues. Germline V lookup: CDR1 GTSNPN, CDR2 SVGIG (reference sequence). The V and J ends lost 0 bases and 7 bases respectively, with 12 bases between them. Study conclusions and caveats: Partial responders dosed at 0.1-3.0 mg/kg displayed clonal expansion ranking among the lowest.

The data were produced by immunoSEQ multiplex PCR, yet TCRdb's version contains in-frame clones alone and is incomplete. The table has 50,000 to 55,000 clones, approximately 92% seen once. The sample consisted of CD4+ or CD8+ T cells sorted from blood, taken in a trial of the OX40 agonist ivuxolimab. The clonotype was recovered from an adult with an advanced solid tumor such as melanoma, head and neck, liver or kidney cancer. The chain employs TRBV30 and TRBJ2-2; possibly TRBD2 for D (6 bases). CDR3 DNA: TGTGCCTGGAGTGTGCGGGGAATCGTCGGGGAGCTGTTTTTT. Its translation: CAWSVRGIVGELFF.